The clone carrying this T cell receptor beta chain was seen only a few times. The sample originates from a study of blood T cells in healthy people across ages. Primers used in a second PCR of roughly 6 to 12 cycles were a sample-barcoded 5' primer and a J-beta primer mix. TCRdb reanalysed the 5' RACE reads using MiXCR and keeps one entry per CDR3 protein. The sample includes 800,000 to 950,000 distinct CDR3 sequences, around 49% seen only once; the top ten take about an eighth. The CDR3 consists of 15 residues. Per the germline V gene, CDR1 is KGHDR and CDR2 is SFDVKD. Trimming took 1 base from V and 4 from J, leaving 12 bases between them. Those donating, healthy Caucasian individuals from Russia, were aged roughly 6 to 100.

The receptor comes from a young man in good health. Sequencing was carried out using blood. V and J are TRBV24-1 and TRBJ1-2, with D tentatively TRBD1 (5 bases). Written as DNA, the CDR3 is TGTGCCACCAGTGATTTCGACGGACAACTCTATGGCTACACCTTC. Its translation: CATSDFDGQLYGYTF.